Described below is a single T cell receptor (beta chain) sequence and its context. Its antigen is unidentified. V shed 4 bases and J 5 bases; nucleotides not matched to a gene: 7. The CDR3 is 15 residues long. The germline V gene encodes CDR1 SGHRS and CDR2 YFSETQ. The data are from a study of early T cells in non-severe SARS-CoV-2 infection. Findings of the study overall: Anti-spike CD8 specificities were favored by VDJdb matching, whose results missed private and CD4 specificities.

TCRdb called the 5' RACE reads again in MiXCR, with one record for every CDR3 protein. This table holds 50,000 to 70,000 distinct CDR3 sequences, roughly 5.7% found once. The rearrangement links TRBV5-1 to TRBJ2-5; TRBD2 aligns across 11 bases. The sequence was obtained from an adult who was a healthcare worker with PCR-confirmed SARS-CoV-2 infection or an uninfected control (not recorded which). Here the sequenced sample was whole blood, taken at baseline. The DNA for the CDR3 is TGCGCCAGCAGCCATACTAGCGGGAGTGGCGAGACCCAGTACTTC. This sequence encodes CASSHTSGSGETQYF.